The entry below describes one T cell receptor beta chain. Its antigen is not identified. The entry originates in a study of T cell repertoires in cytomegalovirus infection. This CDR3 has 13 residues. V was cut by 5 bases and J by 2 bases, with 7 bases left in between. Per germline, CDR1 MNHEY and CDR2 SMNVEV (reference sequence). TCRdb used MiXCR to reprocess the reads, holding one entry per CDR3 protein. The repertoire consists of approximately 120,000 distinct CDR3 sequences, with around 28% occurring once and the leading ten covering roughly 81%. The chain uses TRBV27 and TRBJ1-5, with D hard to call. The TCR sequence derives from a human donor in good health (CMV status not recorded). Some clones in this sample may be carry-over from other donors' samples. Specimen: CD8+ T cells from cultured PBMCs, collected from culture after CMV antigen stimulation. The CDR3 region has the DNA TGTGCCAGCAGTGTCAAGGGCAATCAGCCCCAGCATTTT. It yields the protein CASSVKGNQPQHF.